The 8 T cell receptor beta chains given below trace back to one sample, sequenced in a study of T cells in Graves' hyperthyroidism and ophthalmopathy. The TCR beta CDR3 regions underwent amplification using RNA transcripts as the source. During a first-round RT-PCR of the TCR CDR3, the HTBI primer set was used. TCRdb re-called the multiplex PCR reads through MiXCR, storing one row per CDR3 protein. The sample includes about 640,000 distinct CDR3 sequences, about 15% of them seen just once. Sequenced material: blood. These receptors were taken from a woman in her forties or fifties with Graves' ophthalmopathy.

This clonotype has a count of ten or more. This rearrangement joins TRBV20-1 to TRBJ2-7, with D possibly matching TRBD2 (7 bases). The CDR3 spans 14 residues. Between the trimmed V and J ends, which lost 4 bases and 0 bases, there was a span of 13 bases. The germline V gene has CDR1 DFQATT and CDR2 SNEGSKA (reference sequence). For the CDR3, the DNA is TGCAGTGCTAAGGGGGGGACGATCTCCTACGAGCAGTACTTC. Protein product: CSAKGGTISYEQYF.

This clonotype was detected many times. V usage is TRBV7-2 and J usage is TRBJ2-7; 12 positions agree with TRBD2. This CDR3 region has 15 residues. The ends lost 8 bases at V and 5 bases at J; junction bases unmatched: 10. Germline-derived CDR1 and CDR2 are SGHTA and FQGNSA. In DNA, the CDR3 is TGTGCCAGCGTCACGCACGGACTAGCGGGAAACGAGCAGTACTTC. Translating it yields CASVTHGLAGNEQYF.

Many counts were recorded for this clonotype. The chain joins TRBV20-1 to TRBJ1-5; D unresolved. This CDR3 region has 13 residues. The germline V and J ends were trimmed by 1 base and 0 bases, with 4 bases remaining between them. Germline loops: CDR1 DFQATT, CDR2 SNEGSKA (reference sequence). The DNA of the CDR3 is TGCAGTGCTAGAGCTGATAGCAATCAGCCCCAGCATTTT. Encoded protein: CSARADSNQPQHF.

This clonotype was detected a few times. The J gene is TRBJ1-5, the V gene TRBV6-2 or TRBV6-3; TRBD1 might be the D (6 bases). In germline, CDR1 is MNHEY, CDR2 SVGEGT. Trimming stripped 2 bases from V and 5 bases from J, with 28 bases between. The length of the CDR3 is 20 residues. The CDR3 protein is CASSYPTSPRQVGWDQPQHF. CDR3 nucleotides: TGTGCCAGCAGTTACCCAACAAGCCCTAGACAGGTTGGGTGGGATCAGCCCCAGCATTTT.

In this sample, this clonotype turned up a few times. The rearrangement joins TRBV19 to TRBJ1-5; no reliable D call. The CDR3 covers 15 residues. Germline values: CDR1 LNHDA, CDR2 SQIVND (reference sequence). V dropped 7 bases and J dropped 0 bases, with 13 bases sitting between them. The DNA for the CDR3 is TGTGCCAGTACCCCGGCCCCCTATAGCAATCAGCCCCAGCATTTT. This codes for CASTPAPYSNQPQHF.

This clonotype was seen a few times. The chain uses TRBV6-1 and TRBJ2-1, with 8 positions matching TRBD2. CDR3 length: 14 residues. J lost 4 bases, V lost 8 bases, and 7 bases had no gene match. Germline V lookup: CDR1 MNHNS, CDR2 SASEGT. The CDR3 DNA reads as TGTGCCAGCTTTGGAGCGGGAGTATACAATGAGCAGTTCTTC. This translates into CASFGAGVYNEQFF.

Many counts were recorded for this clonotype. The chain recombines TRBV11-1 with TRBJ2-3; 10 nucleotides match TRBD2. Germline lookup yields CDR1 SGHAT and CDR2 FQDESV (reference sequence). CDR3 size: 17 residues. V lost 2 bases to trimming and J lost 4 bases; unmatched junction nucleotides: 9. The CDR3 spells CASSLSSVLAGADTQYF. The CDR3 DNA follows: TGTGCCAGCAGCTTATCGTCGGTGCTAGCGGGAGCAGATACGCAGTATTTT.

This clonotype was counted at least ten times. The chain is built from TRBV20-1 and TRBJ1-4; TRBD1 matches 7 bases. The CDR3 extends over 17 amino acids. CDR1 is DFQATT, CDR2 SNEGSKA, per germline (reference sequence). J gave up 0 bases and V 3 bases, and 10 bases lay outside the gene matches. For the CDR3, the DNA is TGCAGTGCTAGCACGGACAGGCGATTTGCAACTAATGAAAAACTGTTTTTT. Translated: CSASTDRRFATNEKLFF.